This TCR beta chain is from a study of blood T cell repertoires in COVID-19. For the study at large: Samples taken during acute and convalescent COVID-19 were collected in the United States, Italy and Spain. T cells, B-cell-depleted T cells, or PBMCs supplied cDNA or gDNA.

The CDR3 is 16 residues long. Germline CDR1 reads SGDLS; CDR2 reads YYNGEE. The trim removed 3 bases at V and 1 base at J, leaving 2 bases unmatched. As originally analysed: Amplification with reference gene primers provided the estimates of nucleated cell counts. Profiled with immunoSEQ multiplex PCR; TCRdb holds only in-frame clones, not every one. Clone size and V and J calls were adopted from that table, with D and trimming inferred from the DNA. This sample has 15,000 to 20,000 clones, with 70% to 90% found just once. The table lists this clone with a count of one. Sequenced material: peripheral blood. This receptor was taken from a human donor in a cohort sampled during active COVID-19. J is TRBJ2-2 and V is TRBV9; TRBD2 agrees at 11 bases. The CDR3 loop reads CASSGGLAGNTGELFF. As DNA, the CDR3 is TGTGCCAGCAGCGGTGGACTAGCGGGGAACACCGGGGAGCTGTTTTTT.